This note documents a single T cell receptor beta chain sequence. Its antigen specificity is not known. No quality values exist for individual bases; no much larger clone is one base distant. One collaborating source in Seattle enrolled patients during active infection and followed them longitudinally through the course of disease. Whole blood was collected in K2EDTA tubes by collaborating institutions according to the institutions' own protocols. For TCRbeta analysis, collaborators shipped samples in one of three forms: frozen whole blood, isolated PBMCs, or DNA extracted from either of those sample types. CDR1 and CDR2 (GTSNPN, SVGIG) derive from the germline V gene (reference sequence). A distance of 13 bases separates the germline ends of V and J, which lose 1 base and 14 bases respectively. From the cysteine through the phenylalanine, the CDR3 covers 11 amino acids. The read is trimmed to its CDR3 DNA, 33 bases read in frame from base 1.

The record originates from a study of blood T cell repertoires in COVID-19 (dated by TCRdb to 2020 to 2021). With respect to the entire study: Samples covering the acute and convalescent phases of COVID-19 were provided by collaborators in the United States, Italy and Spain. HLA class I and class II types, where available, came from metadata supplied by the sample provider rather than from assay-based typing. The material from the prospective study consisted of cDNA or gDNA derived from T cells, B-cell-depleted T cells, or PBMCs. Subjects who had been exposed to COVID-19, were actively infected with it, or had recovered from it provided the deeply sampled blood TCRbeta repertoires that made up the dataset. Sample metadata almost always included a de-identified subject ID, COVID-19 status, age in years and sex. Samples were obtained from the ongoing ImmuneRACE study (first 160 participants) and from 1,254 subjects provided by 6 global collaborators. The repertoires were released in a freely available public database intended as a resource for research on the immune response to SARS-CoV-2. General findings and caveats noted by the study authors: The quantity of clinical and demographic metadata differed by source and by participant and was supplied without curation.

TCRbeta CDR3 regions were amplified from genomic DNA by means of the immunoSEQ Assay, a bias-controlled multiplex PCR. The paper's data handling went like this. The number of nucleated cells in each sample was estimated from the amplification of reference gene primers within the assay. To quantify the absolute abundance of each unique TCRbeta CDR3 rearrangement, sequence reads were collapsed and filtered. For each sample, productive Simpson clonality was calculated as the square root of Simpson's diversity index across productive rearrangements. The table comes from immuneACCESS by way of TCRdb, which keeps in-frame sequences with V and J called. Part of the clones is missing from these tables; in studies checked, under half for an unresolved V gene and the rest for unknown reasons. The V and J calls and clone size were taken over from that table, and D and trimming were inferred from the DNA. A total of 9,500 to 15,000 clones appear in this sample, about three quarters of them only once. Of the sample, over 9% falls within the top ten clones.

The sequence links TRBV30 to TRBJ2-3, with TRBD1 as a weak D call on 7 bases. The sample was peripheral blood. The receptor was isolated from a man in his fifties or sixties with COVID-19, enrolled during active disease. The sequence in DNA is TGTGCCTGGAGTGGGAGGGGGCGATTGTATTTT. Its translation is CAWSGRGRLYF.